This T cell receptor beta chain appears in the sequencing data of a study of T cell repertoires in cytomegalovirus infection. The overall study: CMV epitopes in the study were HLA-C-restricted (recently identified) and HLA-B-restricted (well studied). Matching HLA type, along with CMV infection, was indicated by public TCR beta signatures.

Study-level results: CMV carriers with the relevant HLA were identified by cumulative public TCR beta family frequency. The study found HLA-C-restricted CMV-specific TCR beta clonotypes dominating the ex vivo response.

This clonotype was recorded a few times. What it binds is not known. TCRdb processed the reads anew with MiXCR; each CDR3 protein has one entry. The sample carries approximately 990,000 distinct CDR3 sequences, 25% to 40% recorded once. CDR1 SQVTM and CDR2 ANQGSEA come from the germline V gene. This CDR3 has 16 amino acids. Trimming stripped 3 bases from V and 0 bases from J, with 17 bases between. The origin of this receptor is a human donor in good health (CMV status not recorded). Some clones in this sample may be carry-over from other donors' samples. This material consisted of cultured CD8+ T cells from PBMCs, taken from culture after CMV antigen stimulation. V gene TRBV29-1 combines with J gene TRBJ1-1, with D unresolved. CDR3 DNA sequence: TGCAGCGTTGAGGGAGTAGACCGGGCGGTGAACACTGAAGCTTTCTTT. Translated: CSVEGVDRAVNTEAFF. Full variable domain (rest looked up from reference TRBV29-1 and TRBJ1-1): SAVISQKPSRDICQRGTSLTIQCQVDSQVTMMFWYRQQPGQSLTLIATANQGSEATYESGFVIDKFPISRPNLTFSTLTVSNMSPEDSSIYLCSVEGVDRAVNTEAFFGQGTRLTVV.